A single sample gave rise to the 15 T cell receptor beta chains below, sequenced in a study of T cells after somatic rescue of genetic block. The table came from immunoSEQ multiplex PCR; TCRdb's copy has only in-frame clones and leaves some out. The sample carries around 9,700 clones, 74% recorded once. Sequencing was performed on peripheral blood mononuclear cells (PBMCs). The receptors were sampled from a boy between 10 and 17 years old.

V gene TRBV18 combines with J gene TRBJ1-2; no firm D call. Deletions cut 3 bases from V and 6 bases from J, with 11 bases between. The CDR3 totals 13 residues. In germline, CDR1 is KGHSH, CDR2 LQKENI. The CDR3 bases are TGTGCCAGCTCACCTCTCGGGGTCGATGGCTACACCTTC. Amino acid sequence: CASSPLGVDGYTF.

The chain has TRBV5-1 and TRBJ2-5, with D unresolved. V was pared by 0 bases and J by 4 bases, with 7 bases between. This CDR3 is 13 amino acids long. Looked up from germline, CDR1 is SGHRS and CDR2 is YFSETQ. This CDR3 reads CASSLGQRETQYF. The DNA for the CDR3 is TGCGCCAGCAGCTTGGGACAAAGAGAGACCCAGTACTTC.

The chain recombines TRBV6-5 with TRBJ1-1; D call uncertain. V dropped 6 bases and J dropped 0 bases, with 11 bases sitting between them. Germline CDR1 reads MNHEY; CDR2 reads SVGAGI. This CDR3 is 14 amino acids long. The CDR3 DNA sequence: TGTGCCAGCAGGGAAGCGAGGGTGAACACTGAAGCTTTCTTT. Amino acid sequence: CASREARVNTEAFF.

The chain has TRBV2 and TRBJ1-2; D ambiguous. There are 14 residues in the CDR3. Germline assignment: CDR1 SNHLY and CDR2 FYNNEI. Trimming removed 6 bases from V and 2 bases from J, with 13 bases in between. The CDR3 bases are TGTGCCAGCAGAAGGGCGGAAGCGAACTATGGCTACACCTTC. Protein sequence: CASRRAEANYGYTF.

By sample fraction, this clone is medium-sized. The chain has TRBV7-2 and TRBJ1-2, with 7 bases aligning to TRBD1. The CDR3 sequence is 13 residues long. The trim removed 6 bases at V and 2 bases at J, leaving 3 bases unmatched. Germline lookup yields CDR1 SGHTA and CDR2 FQGNSA. CDR3 DNA sequence: TGTGCCAGCAGGTTGACAGGGAACTATGGCTACACCTTC. Residues: CASRLTGNYGYTF.

This chain joins TRBV5-1 and TRBJ2-7, with TRBD1 matching over 12 bases. The length of the CDR3 is 14 residues. Per the germline V gene, CDR1 is SGHRS and CDR2 is YFSETQ. After removal of 4 bases from V and 4 bases from J, the junction contained 3 bases not matched to a gene. In DNA, the CDR3 is TGCGCCAGCAGCGGGGGACAGGGGGCTTACGAGCAGTACTTC. It codes for CASSGGQGAYEQYF.

This sequence joins TRBV28 and TRBJ2-4; TRBD2 might be the D (5 bases). The V gene lost 2 bases and the J gene lost 0 bases, with 11 bases spanning the gap. This CDR3 has 16 residues. In germline, CDR1 is MDHEN, CDR2 SYDVKM. CDR3 DNA: TGTGCCAGCAGTTTACCGGGATCCCAAGCCAAAAACATTCAGTACTTC. As protein: CASSLPGSQAKNIQYF. The whole variable domain, remainder taken from reference TRBV28 and TRBJ2-4, is DVKVTQSSRYLVKRTGEKVFLECVQDMDHENMFWYRQDPGLGLRLIYFSYDVKMKEKGDIPEGYSVSREKKERFSLILESASTNQTSMYLCASSLPGSQAKNIQYFGAGTRLSVL.

Remarks on this clone: A far bigger clonotype differs at one base, so this is likely a read error. The chain has TRBV6-6 and TRBJ2-7, with TRBD2 matching 7 bases. The trim removed 4 bases at V and 6 bases at J, leaving 3 bases unmatched. CDR3 length: 12 amino acids. The germline V gene encodes CDR1 MNHNY and CDR2 SVGAGI (reference sequence). The CDR3 DNA is TGTGCCAGCAGTTGCCCGGGAGGCGAGCAGTACTTC. Translating it yields CASSCPGGEQYF.

This sequence joins TRBV4-1 and TRBJ1-4; D is perhaps TRBD1 (5 bases). Trimming removed 2 bases from V and 5 bases from J, with 9 bases in between. This CDR3 has 14 residues. Germline CDR1 and CDR2: MGHRA and YSYEKL. The CDR3 region is CASSQTGGNEKLFF. CDR3 bases: TGCGCCAGCAGCCAAACGGGGGGGAATGAAAAACTGTTTTTT.

This clone was seen only once. The rearrangement links TRBV7-8 to TRBJ1-5; no clear D gene. Germline CDR1 is SGHVS and CDR2 is FQNEAQ. The CDR3 runs 13 residues. V shed 8 bases and J shed 3 bases, with 11 bases lying between them. This chain's CDR3 is CASPVRVNQPQHF. CDR3 sequence (DNA): TGTGCCAGCCCCGTGAGGGTCAATCAGCCCCAGCATTTT.

There are a few counts of this clone. The gene calls are TRBV19 and TRBJ1-3, with 8 bases that match TRBD1. V shed 6 bases and J 8 bases; nucleotides not matched to a gene: 15. The CDR3 is made up of 16 amino acids. The germline V gene has CDR1 LNHDA and CDR2 SQIVND (reference sequence). In nucleotides, the CDR3 is TGTGCCAGTAGATCCCTGGGACAGGCGGCTAGGGACACCATATATTTT. Protein: CASRSLGQAARDTIYF.

The chain links TRBV30 to TRBJ2-5, with a tentative D call TRBD1 (5 bases). The germline gives CDR1 GTSNPN, CDR2 SVGIG (reference sequence). The CDR3 length is 15 residues. Trimming shortened V by 1 base and J by 4 bases, and 16 bases separated the two germline ends. CDR3 loop: CAWSGLGASRETQYF. The DNA of the CDR3 is TGTGCCTGGAGTGGTCTTGGGGCCAGCAGAGAGACCCAGTACTTC.

This clone was detected only once. A much larger clone differs by one base, so this may be a read error. The rearrangement uses TRBV10-3 and TRBJ2-7, with a tentative D call TRBD1 (5 bases). CDR1 and CDR2 from the germline V gene are ENHRY and SYGVKD. Trimming pared 4 bases from V and 7 bases from J, leaving 14 bases between. The CDR3 runs 13 residues. The chain's CDR3 is CAISGHQGGEQYF. As DNA, the CDR3 is TGTGCCATCAGTGGCCACCAGGGTGGGGAGCAGTACTTC.

In its sample, this clone was seen once. The chain is built from TRBV18 and TRBJ1-1; 8 bases map to TRBD1. The ends lost 1 base at V and 0 bases at J; junction bases unmatched: 4. This CDR3 contains 16 residues. Germline lookup yields CDR1 KGHSH and CDR2 LQKENI. CDR3: CASSPQDRVMNTEAFF. CDR3 nucleotides: TGTGCCAGCTCACCACAGGACAGGGTCATGAACACTGAAGCTTTCTTT. Complete variable domain (other parts from reference TRBV18 and TRBJ1-1): NAGVMQNPRHLVRRRGQEARLRCSPMKGHSHVYWYRQLPEEGLKFMVYLQKENIIDESGMPKERFSAEFPKEGPSILRIQQVVRGDSAAYFCASSPQDRVMNTEAFFGQGTRLTVV.

With regard to this clone: In the same sample, other DNA sequences code for this CDR3. The chain links TRBV5-1 to TRBJ1-2, with a possible D match to TRBD1 (5 bases). V was trimmed by 0 bases and J by 5 bases, leaving 8 bases between them. Germline values: CDR1 SGHRS, CDR2 YFSETQ. There are 13 residues in the CDR3. The CDR3 spells CASSLGQLYGYTF. The CDR3 DNA is TGCGCCAGCAGCTTGGGACAGTTATATGGCTACACCTTC.